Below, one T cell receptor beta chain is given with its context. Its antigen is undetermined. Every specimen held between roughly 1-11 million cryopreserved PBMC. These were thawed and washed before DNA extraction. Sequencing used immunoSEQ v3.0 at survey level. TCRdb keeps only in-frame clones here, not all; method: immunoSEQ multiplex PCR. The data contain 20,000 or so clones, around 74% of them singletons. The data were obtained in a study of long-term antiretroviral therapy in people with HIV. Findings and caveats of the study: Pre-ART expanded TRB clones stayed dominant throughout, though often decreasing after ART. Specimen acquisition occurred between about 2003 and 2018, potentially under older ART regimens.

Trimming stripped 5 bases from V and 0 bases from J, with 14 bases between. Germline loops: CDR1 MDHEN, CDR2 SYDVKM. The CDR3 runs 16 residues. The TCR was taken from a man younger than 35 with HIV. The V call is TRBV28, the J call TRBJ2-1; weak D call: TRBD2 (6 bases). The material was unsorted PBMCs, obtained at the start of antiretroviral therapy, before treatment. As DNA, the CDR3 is TGTGCCAGCAGTGGGGGACTGACGAGCTCCTACAATGAGCAGTTCTTC. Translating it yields CASSGGLTSSYNEQFF.